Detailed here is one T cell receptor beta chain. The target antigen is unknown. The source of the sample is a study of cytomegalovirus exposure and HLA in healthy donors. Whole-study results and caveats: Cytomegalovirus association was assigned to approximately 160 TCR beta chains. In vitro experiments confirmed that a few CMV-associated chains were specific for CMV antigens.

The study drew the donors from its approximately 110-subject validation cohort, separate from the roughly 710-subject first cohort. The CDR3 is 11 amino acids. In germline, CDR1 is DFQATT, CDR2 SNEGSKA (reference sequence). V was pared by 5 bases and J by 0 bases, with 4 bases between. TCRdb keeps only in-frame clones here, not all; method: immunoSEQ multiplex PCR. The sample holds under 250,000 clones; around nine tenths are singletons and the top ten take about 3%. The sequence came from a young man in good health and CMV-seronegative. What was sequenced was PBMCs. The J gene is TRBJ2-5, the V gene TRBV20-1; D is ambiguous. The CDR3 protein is CSADYQETQYF. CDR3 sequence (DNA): TGCAGTGCTGACTACCAAGAGACCCAGTACTTC.